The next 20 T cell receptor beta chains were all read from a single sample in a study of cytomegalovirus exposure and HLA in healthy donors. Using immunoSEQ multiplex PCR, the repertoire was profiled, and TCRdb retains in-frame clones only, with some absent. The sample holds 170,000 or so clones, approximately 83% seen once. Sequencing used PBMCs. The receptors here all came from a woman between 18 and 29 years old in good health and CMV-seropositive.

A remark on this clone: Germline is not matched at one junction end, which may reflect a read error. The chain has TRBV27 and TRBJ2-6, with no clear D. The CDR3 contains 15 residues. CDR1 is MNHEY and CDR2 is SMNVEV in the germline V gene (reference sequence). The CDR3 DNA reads TGTGCCAGCAGCTTATACAGCTCTGGGGCCAACGTCCTGACTTTC. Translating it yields CASSLYSSGANVLTF.

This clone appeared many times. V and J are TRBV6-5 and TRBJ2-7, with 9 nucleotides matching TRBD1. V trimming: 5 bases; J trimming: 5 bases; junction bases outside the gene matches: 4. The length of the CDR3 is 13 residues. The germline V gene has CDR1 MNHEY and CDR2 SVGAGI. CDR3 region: CASSRQGVNEQYF. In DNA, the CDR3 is TGTGCCAGCAGTCGACAGGGGGTGAACGAGCAGTACTTC.

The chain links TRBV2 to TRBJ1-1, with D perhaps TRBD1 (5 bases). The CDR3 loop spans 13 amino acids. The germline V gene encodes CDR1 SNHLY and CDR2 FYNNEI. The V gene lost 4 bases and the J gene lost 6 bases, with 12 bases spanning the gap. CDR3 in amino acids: CASSAPGAAEAFF. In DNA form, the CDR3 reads TGTGCCAGCAGTGCACCTGGGGCCGCTGAAGCTTTCTTT.

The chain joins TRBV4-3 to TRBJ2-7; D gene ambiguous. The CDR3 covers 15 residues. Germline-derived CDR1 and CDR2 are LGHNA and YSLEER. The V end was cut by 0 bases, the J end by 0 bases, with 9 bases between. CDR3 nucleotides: TGCGCCAGCAGCCAAGATGCGGCAGACTCCTACGAGCAGTACTTC. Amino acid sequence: CASSQDAADSYEQYF.

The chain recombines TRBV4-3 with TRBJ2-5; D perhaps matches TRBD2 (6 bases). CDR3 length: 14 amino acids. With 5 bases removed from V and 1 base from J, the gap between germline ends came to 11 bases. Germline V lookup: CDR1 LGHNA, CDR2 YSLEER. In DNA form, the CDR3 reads TGCGCCAGCAGCGTGGGAGGCGGCCAAGAGACCCAGTACTTC. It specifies CASSVGGGQETQYF.

CDR3 sequence reads: CASSLQRGGQETQYF. Written as DNA, the CDR3 is TGTGCCAGCAGCTTACAGCGGGGGGGCCAAGAGACCCAGTACTTC. The gene calls are TRBV7-3 and TRBJ2-5; 10 nucleotides align to TRBD2. The germline gives CDR1 SGHTA, CDR2 FQGTGA. There are 15 residues in the CDR3. With V trimmed by 2 bases and J by 1 base, 1 base remained unmatched.

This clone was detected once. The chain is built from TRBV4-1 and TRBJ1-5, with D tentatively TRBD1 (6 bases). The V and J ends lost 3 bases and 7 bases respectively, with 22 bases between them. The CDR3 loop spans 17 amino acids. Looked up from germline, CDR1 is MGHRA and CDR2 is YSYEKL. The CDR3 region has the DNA TGCGCCAGCAGCCATAGTGGGGGGGCTAACTTATCCCAGCCCCAGCATTTT. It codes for CASSHSGGANLSQPQHF.

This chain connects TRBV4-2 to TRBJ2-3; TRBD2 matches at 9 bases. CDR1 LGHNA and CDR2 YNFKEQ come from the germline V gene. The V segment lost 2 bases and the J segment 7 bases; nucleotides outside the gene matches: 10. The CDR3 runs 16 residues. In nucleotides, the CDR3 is TGTGCCAGCAGCCAATCCTCCGGGACTAGCAAACATACGCAGTATTTT. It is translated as CASSQSSGTSKHTQYF.

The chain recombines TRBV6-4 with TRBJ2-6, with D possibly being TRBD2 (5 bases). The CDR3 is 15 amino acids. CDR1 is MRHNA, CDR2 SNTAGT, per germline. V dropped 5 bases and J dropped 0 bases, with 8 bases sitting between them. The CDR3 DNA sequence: TGTGCCAGCAGTAACGGGGACTCTGGGGCCAACGTCCTGACTTTC. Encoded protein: CASSNGDSGANVLTF.

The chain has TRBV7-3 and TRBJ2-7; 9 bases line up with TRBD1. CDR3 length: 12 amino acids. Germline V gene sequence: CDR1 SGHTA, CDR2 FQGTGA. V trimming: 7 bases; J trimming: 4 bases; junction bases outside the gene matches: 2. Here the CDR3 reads CASTGTGYEQYF. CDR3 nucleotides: TGTGCCAGCACCGGGACAGGGTACGAGCAGTACTTC. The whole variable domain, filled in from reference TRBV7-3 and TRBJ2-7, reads GAGVSQTPSNKVTEKGKYVELRCDPISGHTALYWYRQSLGQGPEFLIYFQGTGAADDSGLPNDRFFAVRPEGSVSTLKIQRTERGDSAVYLCASTGTGYEQYFGPGTRLTVT.

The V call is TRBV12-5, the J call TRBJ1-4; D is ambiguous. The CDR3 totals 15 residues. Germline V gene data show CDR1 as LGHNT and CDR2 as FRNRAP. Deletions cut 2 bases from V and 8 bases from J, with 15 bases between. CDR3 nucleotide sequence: TGTGCTAGTGGTTTGTATCTCCGGGTACGGGAAAAACTGTTTTTT. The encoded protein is CASGLYLRVREKLFF.

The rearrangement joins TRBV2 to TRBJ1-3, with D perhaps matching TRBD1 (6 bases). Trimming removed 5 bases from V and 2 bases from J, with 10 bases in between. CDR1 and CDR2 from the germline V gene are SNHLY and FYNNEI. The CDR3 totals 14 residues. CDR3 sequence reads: CASSLGQTGNTIYF. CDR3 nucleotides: TGTGCCAGCAGTTTAGGACAGACTGGAAACACCATATATTTT.

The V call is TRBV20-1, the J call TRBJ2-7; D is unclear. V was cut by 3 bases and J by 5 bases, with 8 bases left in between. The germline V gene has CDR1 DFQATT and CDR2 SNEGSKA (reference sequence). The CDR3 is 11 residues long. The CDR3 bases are TGCAGTGCTAGTAGTTTTGACGAGCAGTACTTC. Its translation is CSASSFDEQYF.

CDR3 sequence reads: CTSSPRERGGPRETQYF. The CDR3 nucleotides are TGCACCAGCAGCCCCCGTGAGCGGGGGGGTCCGCGAGAGACCCAGTACTTC. The chain recombines TRBV1 with TRBJ2-5; the table's D call TRBD2 went unverified against the DNA. TRBV1 is shown as a pseudogene. The CDR3 is 17 residues long.

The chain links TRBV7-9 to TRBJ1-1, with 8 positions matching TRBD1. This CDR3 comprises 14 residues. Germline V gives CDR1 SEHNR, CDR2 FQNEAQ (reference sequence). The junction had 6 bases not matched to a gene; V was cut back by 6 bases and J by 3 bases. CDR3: CASRGQGRDTEAFF. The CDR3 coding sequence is TGTGCCAGCAGAGGACAGGGACGGGACACTGAAGCTTTCTTT.

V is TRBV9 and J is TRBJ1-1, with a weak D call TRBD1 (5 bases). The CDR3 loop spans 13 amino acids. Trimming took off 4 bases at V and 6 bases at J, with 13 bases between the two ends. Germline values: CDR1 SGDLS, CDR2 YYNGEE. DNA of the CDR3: TGTGCCAGCAGCCCCCTCGCGGGGGCTGAAGCTTTCTTT. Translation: CASSPLAGAEAFF.

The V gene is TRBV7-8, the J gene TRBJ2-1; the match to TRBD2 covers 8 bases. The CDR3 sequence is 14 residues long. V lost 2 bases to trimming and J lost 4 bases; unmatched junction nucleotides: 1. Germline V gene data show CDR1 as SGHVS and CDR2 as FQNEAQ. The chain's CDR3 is CASSLTGGYNEQFF. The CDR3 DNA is TGTGCCAGCAGCTTAACGGGGGGGTACAATGAGCAGTTCTTC.

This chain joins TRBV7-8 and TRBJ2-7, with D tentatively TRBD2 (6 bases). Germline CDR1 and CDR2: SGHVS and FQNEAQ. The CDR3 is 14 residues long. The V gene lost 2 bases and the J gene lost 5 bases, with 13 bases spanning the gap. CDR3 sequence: CASSLFREKDEQYF. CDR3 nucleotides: TGTGCCAGCAGCTTATTCCGGGAGAAAGACGAGCAGTACTTC.

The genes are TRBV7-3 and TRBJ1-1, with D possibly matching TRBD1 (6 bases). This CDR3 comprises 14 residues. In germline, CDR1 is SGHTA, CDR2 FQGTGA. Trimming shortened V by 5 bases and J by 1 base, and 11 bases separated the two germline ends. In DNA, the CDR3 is TGTGCCAGCAGCCCGGAAGGGGGGAACACTGAAGCTTTCTTT. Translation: CASSPEGGNTEAFF.

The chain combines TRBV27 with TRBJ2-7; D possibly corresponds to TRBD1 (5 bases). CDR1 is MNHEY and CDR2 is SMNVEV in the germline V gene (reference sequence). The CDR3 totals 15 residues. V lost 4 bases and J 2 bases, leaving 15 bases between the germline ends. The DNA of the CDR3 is TGTGCCAGCAGTTCTGACAGAGAATTTACCTACGAGCAGTACTTC. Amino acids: CASSSDREFTYEQYF.